The 22 T cell receptor beta chains listed next were all sequenced from one sample in a study of monozygotic twins with inflammatory bowel disease (dated by TCRdb to 2018 to 2020). The library came from 5' RACE. Reads for this sample came from an Illumina HiSeq 2500. TCRdb reprocessed the reads; each CDR3 protein sequence makes one entry, and DNA is unavailable. This sample's listing comprises about 380,000 distinct CDR3 sequences. The ten largest clones capture around 2.6% of the sample. Sequencing was done on a sample of blood. These receptors came from a human donor with ulcerative colitis or Crohn's disease, or a healthy co-twin of an affected twin (not recorded which).

The chain couples TRBV10-3 to TRBJ2-7. In germline, CDR1 is ENHRY, CDR2 SYGVKD. The CDR3 has 14 amino acids. This CDR3 reads CAISELVSSPEQYF.

The V and J genes are TRBV5-1 and TRBJ2-7; TCRdb returns TRBD1, unconfirmable since there is no DNA. The CDR3 totals 15 residues. Germline V gives CDR1 SGHRS, CDR2 YFSETQ. The CDR3 sequence: CASSLQGVGSYEQYF.

The chain couples TRBV5-1 to TRBJ2-7. The CDR3 sequence is 11 residues long. The germline V gene has CDR1 SGHRS and CDR2 YFSETQ. CDR3 in amino acids: CASSLYSEQYF.

The CDR3 reads CASSLGGVLTDTQYF. The rearrangement joins TRBV7-6 to TRBJ2-3. The length of the CDR3 is 15 residues. The germline V gene has CDR1 SGHVS and CDR2 FNYEAQ.

The chain employs TRBV5-1 and TRBJ2-1; the TCRdb call, TRBD2, lacks DNA for checking. This CDR3 comprises 15 residues. Germline V gene data show CDR1 as SGHRS and CDR2 as YFSETQ. CDR3: CASSFGQGGYNEQFF.

This chain joins TRBV7-2 and TRBJ2-5; TCRdb calls TRBD2, which cannot be checked without DNA. Germline assignment: CDR1 SGHTA and CDR2 FQGNSA. CDR3 length equals 16 residues. The CDR3 sequence: CASSPASGGLQETQYF.

This chain connects TRBV27 to TRBJ2-7. CDR3 length equals 12 residues. Germline values: CDR1 MNHEY, CDR2 SMNVEV (reference sequence). The CDR3 loop is CASSPGRDEQYF.

This chain joins TRBV4-2 and TRBJ2-2. From germline, CDR1 is LGHNA and CDR2 YNFKEQ. This CDR3 comprises 13 residues. The CDR3 reads CASSPGLTGELFF.

V and J are TRBV30 and TRBJ2-6; there is no DNA to check the TCRdb D call of TRBD1. From germline, CDR1 is GTSNPN and CDR2 SVGIG (reference sequence). This CDR3 is 14 amino acids long. This chain's CDR3 is CACSQGAGANVLTF.

The chain uses TRBV5-1 and TRBJ2-3; the TCRdb D gene call, TRBD1, has no DNA to confirm it. Germline-derived CDR1 and CDR2 are SGHRS and YFSETQ. The CDR3 consists of 16 residues. The CDR3 region is CASSLEGGLGTDTQYF.

This rearrangement joins TRBV11-2 to TRBJ2-5. The CDR3 is 14 residues long. CDR1 SGHAT and CDR2 FQNNGV come from the germline V gene. The CDR3: CASSFDRSRETQYF.

The CDR3 reads CSARGQGVYNSPLHF. This chain joins TRBV20-1 and TRBJ1-6; the D call from TCRdb, TRBD1, cannot be confirmed without DNA. The CDR3 contains 15 residues. Germline CDR1 and CDR2: DFQATT and SNEGSKA (reference sequence).

This sequence joins TRBV5-1 and TRBJ2-1; as DNA is missing, the TRBD2 call by TCRdb cannot be tested. Looked up from germline, CDR1 is SGHRS and CDR2 is YFSETQ. The CDR3 is 15 residues long. The CDR3 loop is CASSLVSGGLLEQFF.

The rearrangement joins TRBV6-1 to TRBJ2-1; TCRdb's D call, TRBD1, is unchecked because there is no DNA. From germline, CDR1 is MNHNS and CDR2 SASEGT. CDR3 size: 14 residues. The chain's CDR3 is CASSPGSGVNEQFF.

V is TRBV4-3 and J is TRBJ1-6; TCRdb selects TRBD1, and the lack of DNA leaves this call unchecked. Germline lookup yields CDR1 LGHNA and CDR2 YSLEER. The CDR3 is 17 residues long. The CDR3 is CASSRSDRADYNSPLHF.

V usage is TRBV4-3 and J usage is TRBJ2-3; TCRdb outputs TRBD2, but without DNA this stays unchecked. The CDR3 totals 18 residues. Germline V gene sequence: CDR1 LGHNA, CDR2 YSLEER. The CDR3 sequence: CASSLRNLAGVQGDTQYF.

The chain couples TRBV6-1 to TRBJ2-5; TCRdb indicates TRBD1, and absent DNA this call remains unverified. The CDR3 has 15 residues. Per the germline V gene, CDR1 is MNHNS and CDR2 is SASEGT. This chain's CDR3 is CASSSNRAYQETQYF.

This rearrangement joins TRBV7-9 to TRBJ2-7; TCRdb's D call of TRBD2 is untestable without DNA. Germline CDR1 is SEHNR and CDR2 is FQNEAQ (reference sequence). CDR3 size: 17 residues. CDR3 region: CASSLGAEGLSSYEQYF.

The genes are TRBV29-1 and TRBJ1-4. This CDR3 is 13 amino acids long. CDR1 is SQVTM, CDR2 ANQGSEA, per germline. CDR3 residues: CSVEWGTNEKLFF.

The CDR3 region is CASSLEGQGKWNEQFF. This rearrangement joins TRBV7-9 to TRBJ2-1; TCRdb outputs TRBD1, but without DNA this stays unchecked. Germline CDR1 reads SEHNR; CDR2 reads FQNEAQ (reference sequence). The length of the CDR3 is 16 residues. The whole variable domain, filled in from reference TRBV7-9 and TRBJ2-1, reads DTGVSQNPRHKITKRGQNVTFRCDPISEHNRLYWYRQTLGQGPEFLTYFQNEAQLEKSRLLSDRFSAERPKGSFSTLEIQRTEQGDSAMYLCASSLEGQGKWNEQFFGPGTRLTVL.

The V gene is TRBV28, the J gene TRBJ2-7; the TRBD1 assignment by TCRdb is unverifiable without DNA. The CDR3 is made up of 15 amino acids. The germline V gene has CDR1 MDHEN and CDR2 SYDVKM. CDR3 residues: CASSRDRGHTYEQYF.

V and J are TRBV7-3 and TRBJ2-2. This CDR3 has 14 residues. Germline CDR1 is SGHTA and CDR2 is FQGTGA. The CDR3 reads CASSLFRTTGELFF.